Each of the 25 T cell receptor beta chains below was sequenced from the same sample in a study of CXCR3-negative and CXCR3-positive naive CD8 T cells. Study-level results: CXCR3-positive naive cells carried more hydrophobic TRB CDR3s than CXCR3-negative naive cells did.

Libraries of TRB cDNA were made by 5' RACE and carried UMIs. TCRdb reprocessed the 5' RACE reads, with one entry per CDR3 protein and no DNA. The table lists over 100,000 distinct CDR3 sequences, with about 0.35% in the top ten. Antigen specificity for these receptors is unknown. Sequencing was done on a sample of naive CXCR3+ CD8+ T cells from blood. Subset given: CD45RO-CCR7+CD27+CD95- naive CD8+ T cells expressing CXCR3 (TNR3+). The receptors were sampled from a human donor in good health. Some clones in this sample may be carry-over from other donors' samples.

The genes are TRBV29-1 and TRBJ2-2. This CDR3 comprises 12 residues. Per the germline V gene, CDR1 is SQVTM and CDR2 is ANQGSEA. This chain's CDR3 is CSVDTDTGELFF.

This chain connects TRBV11-1 to TRBJ1-1. Germline V lookup: CDR1 SGHAT, CDR2 FQDESV (reference sequence). The CDR3 has 12 amino acids. The CDR3 sequence is CASSSGNTEAFF.

V gene TRBV7-9 combines with J gene TRBJ2-1; lacking DNA, the TRBD1 call made by TCRdb goes unchecked. This CDR3 has 12 amino acids. The germline V gene encodes CDR1 SEHNR and CDR2 FQNEAQ (reference sequence). The CDR3 is CASSSQGHEQFF.

The chain has TRBV9 and TRBJ2-7; without DNA, the TCRdb call of TRBD2 cannot be checked. The CDR3 is 16 residues long. CDR1 and CDR2 (germline): SGDLS, YYNGEE. Here the CDR3 reads CASSVGSGPLSYEQYF.

The V and J genes are TRBV6-6 and TRBJ2-7; TCRdb's D gene call, TRBD2, goes unchecked for lack of DNA. The CDR3 sequence is 15 residues long. The germline V gene has CDR1 MNHNY and CDR2 SVGAGI (reference sequence). CDR3 in amino acids: CASSYVRTSNYEQYF.

This chain connects TRBV6-4 to TRBJ2-2. Looked up from germline, CDR1 is MRHNA and CDR2 is SNTAGT. The CDR3 contains 14 residues. Here the CDR3 reads CASSGSGTTGELFF.

This sequence joins TRBV7-3 and TRBJ2-3; TCRdb's D call, TRBD2, is unchecked because there is no DNA. The germline V gene encodes CDR1 SGHTA and CDR2 FQGTGA. The CDR3 contains 14 residues. This CDR3 is CASSPETSWDTQYF.

The V and J genes are TRBV3-1 and TRBJ2-7. This CDR3 contains 16 residues. The germline V gene has CDR1 LGHDT and CDR2 YNNKEL (reference sequence). The CDR3 here is CASSEVLGGSSYEQYF.

The V and J genes are TRBV14 and TRBJ2-1. The CDR3 is 14 amino acids. Germline assignment: CDR1 SGHDN and CDR2 FVKESK. The CDR3 loop is CASSQVGNNNEQFF.

The V call is TRBV3-1, the J call TRBJ2-7; there is no DNA to check the TCRdb D call of TRBD2. CDR3 size: 15 residues. CDR1 LGHDT and CDR2 YNNKEL come from the germline V gene (reference sequence). The CDR3 protein is CASSPLAGASSEQYF.

The rearrangement joins TRBV3-1 to TRBJ2-7; no DNA is available, so the TRBD2 call from TCRdb remains unchecked. CDR1 and CDR2 from the germline V gene are LGHDT and YNNKEL (reference sequence). The CDR3 is made up of 15 amino acids. The CDR3 spells CASSHPTGLAYEQYF.

This chain connects TRBV12-3 or TRBV12-4 to TRBJ2-7. This CDR3 spans 12 amino acids. CDR3 residues: CASRRTGYEQYF.

This chain connects TRBV6-5 to TRBJ2-1; with no DNA, the TCRdb D assignment of TRBD2 cannot be verified. The CDR3 loop spans 16 amino acids. Germline loops: CDR1 MNHEY, CDR2 SVGAGI. The CDR3 sequence: CASSYTTGGSDNEQFF.

The chain is built from TRBV6-4 and TRBJ1-1; the D call of TRBD1 rests on TCRdb alone, since no DNA is present to check it. CDR1 is MRHNA and CDR2 is SNTAGT in the germline V gene. There are 14 residues in the CDR3. This CDR3 reads CASSVQQGDTEAFF.

J is TRBJ2-1 and V is TRBV28; TCRdb indicates TRBD2, and absent DNA this call remains unverified. CDR1 MDHEN and CDR2 SYDVKM come from the germline V gene. The CDR3 is 17 residues long. This chain's CDR3 is CASSLGASGLYYNEQFF.

This sequence joins TRBV7-9 and TRBJ2-7. Germline loops: CDR1 SEHNR, CDR2 FQNEAQ (reference sequence). The CDR3 loop spans 14 amino acids. The CDR3 is CASSSSVGVDEQYF. Together with reference TRBV7-9 and TRBJ2-7, the CDR3 gives the full variable domain: DTGVSQNPRHKITKRGQNVTFRCDPISEHNRLYWYRQTLGQGPEFLTYFQNEAQLEKSRLLSDRFSAERPKGSFSTLEIQRTEQGDSAMYLCASSSSVGVDEQYFGPGTRLTVT.

The chain recombines TRBV15 with TRBJ2-1; TCRdb picks TRBD1, but there is no DNA to check that call. The CDR3 spans 14 residues. Germline V gives CDR1 LNHNV, CDR2 YYDKDF (reference sequence). The CDR3 is CATSRNARGDEQFF.

V is TRBV11-2 and J is TRBJ2-1; checking the TCRdb D call of TRBD1 is not possible without DNA. The germline V gene encodes CDR1 SGHAT and CDR2 FQNNGV. This CDR3 comprises 16 residues. CDR3 sequence: CASSSQGGGSYNEQFF.

The genes are TRBV5-1 and TRBJ2-7. The CDR3 runs 15 residues. Germline assignment: CDR1 SGHRS and CDR2 YFSETQ. The CDR3 spells CASRPVMGAPYEQYF.

The chain employs TRBV9 and TRBJ1-2; absent DNA, TCRdb's TRBD1 call cannot be checked. This CDR3 region has 13 residues. Germline CDR1 SGDLS, CDR2 YYNGEE. CDR3 amino acids: CASSQSGERGYTF.

This sequence joins TRBV4-1 and TRBJ2-7; the D call from TCRdb, TRBD2, cannot be confirmed without DNA. This CDR3 contains 15 residues. Germline V CDR1 and CDR2: MGHRA, YSYEKL. The CDR3 region is CASSQATSGSSEQYF.

The V and J genes are TRBV6-4 and TRBJ1-1; TCRdb picks TRBD1, but there is no DNA to check that call. Germline CDR1 reads MRHNA; CDR2 reads SNTAGT. The CDR3 is made up of 11 amino acids. The CDR3 here is CASSDGTGPFF.

The V gene is TRBV9, the J gene TRBJ1-2; checking the TCRdb D call of TRBD1 is not possible without DNA. The CDR3 totals 14 residues. Germline lookup yields CDR1 SGDLS and CDR2 YYNGEE. CDR3 region: CASSPRSGFSGYTF.

The rearrangement joins TRBV15 to TRBJ2-1; the D call from TCRdb, TRBD1, cannot be confirmed without DNA. CDR1 is LNHNV and CDR2 is YYDKDF in the germline V gene (reference sequence). The CDR3 is made up of 14 amino acids. CDR3 amino acids: CATTGESSYNEQFF.

The gene calls are TRBV19 and TRBJ1-1. Germline V gives CDR1 LNHDA, CDR2 SQIVND (reference sequence). CDR3 size: 14 residues. CDR3 region: CASILTAFDTEAFF.